This TCR beta chain was sequenced during a study of T-cell memory formation after mild COVID-19. Overall study context: The two donors had largely donor-specific TCR clusters.

Barcoded TCR alpha and TCR beta cDNA libraries with UMIs came from 5'RACE using constant-segment primers. TCRdb processed the 5' RACE reads anew with MiXCR; each CDR3 protein has one entry. Of about 340,000 distinct CDR3 sequences listed, more than 15% were seen once; the top ten hold about a fifth. Study-level findings and limits: Clones which contracted sat mainly in CM and EM if CD4+, and in EMRA if CD8+. Contracting clones from day 15 to 85 had balanced CD4/CD8; later expanders favoured CD4+.

The V segment lost 6 bases and the J segment 10 bases; nucleotides outside the gene matches: 13. CDR1 MNHEY and CDR2 SVGEGT come from the germline V gene. This CDR3 contains 15 residues. A remark on this clonotype: Its matching antigen is unknown.

The chain couples TRBV6-2 or TRBV6-3 to TRBJ2-1; 9 nucleotides agree with TRBD2. This sequence was found in a man between 18 and 35 years old who had mild COVID-19 (a few samples of this study predate the infection). Cell type and time point are not known. Material for sequencing was PBMCs or a T cell subset sorted from them (not recorded which). This chain's CDR3 is CASSLAGSPTSEQFF. In DNA form, the CDR3 reads TGTGCCAGCAGCCTAGCGGGGTCGCCCACATCGGAGCAGTTCTTC.